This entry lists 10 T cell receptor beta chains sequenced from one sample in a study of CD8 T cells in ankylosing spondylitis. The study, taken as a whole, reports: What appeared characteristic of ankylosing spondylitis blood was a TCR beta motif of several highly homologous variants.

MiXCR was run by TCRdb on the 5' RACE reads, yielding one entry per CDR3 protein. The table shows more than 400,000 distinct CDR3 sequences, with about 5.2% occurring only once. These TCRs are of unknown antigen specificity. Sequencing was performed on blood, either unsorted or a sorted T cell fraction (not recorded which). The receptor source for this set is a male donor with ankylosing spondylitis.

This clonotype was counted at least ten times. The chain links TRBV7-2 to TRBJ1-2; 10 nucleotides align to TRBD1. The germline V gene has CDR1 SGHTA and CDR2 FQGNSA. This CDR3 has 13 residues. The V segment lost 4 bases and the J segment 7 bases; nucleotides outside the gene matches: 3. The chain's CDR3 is CASSSDRGLGYTF. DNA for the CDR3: TGTGCCAGCAGCTCCGACAGGGGGCTTGGCTACACCTTC.

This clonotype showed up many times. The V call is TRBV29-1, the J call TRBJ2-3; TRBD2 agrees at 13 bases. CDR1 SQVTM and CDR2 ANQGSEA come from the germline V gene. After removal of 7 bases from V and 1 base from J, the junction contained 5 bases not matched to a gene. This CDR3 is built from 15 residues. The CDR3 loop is CSGKGLAGRTDTQYF. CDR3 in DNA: TGCAGCGGCAAGGGACTAGCGGGACGCACAGATACGCAGTATTTT.

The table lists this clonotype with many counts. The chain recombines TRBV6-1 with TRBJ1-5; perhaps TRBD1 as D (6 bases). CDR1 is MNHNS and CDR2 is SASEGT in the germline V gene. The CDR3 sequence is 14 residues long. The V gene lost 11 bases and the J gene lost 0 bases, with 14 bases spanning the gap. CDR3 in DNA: TGTGCCGCCCAAAGACAGGCTAGCAATCAGCCCCAGCATTTT. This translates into CAAQRQASNQPQHF.

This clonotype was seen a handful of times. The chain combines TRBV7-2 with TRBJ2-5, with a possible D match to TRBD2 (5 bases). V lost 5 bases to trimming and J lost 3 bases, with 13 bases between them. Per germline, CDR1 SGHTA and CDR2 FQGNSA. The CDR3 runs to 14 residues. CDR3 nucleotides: TGTGCCAGCAGCCCCGTCTGGCGGGAAGAGACCCAGTACTTC. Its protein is CASSPVWREETQYF.

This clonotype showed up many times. Here the CDR3 DNA reads TGCGCCAGCAGCCCGGACATAGCGAACACTGAAGCTTTCTTT. It yields the protein CASSPDIANTEAFF. The chain has TRBV5-1 and TRBJ1-1; D might be TRBD1 (5 bases). The CDR3 runs to 14 residues. Trimming took off 4 bases at V and 1 base at J, with 11 bases between the two ends. CDR1 SGHRS and CDR2 YFSETQ come from the germline V gene.

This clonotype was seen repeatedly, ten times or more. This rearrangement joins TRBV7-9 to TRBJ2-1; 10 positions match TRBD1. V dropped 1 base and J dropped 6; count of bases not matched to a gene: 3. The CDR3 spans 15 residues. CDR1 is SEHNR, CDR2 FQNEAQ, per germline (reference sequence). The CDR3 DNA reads TGTGCCAGCAGCTTAGAAGGGACAGGGGTCAATGAGCAGTTCTTC. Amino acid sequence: CASSLEGTGVNEQFF.

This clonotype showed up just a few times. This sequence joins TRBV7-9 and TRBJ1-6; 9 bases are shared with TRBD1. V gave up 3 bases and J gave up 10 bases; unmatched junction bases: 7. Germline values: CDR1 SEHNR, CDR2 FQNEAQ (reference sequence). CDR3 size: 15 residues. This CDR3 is CASSFMGQGGSPLHF. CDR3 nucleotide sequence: TGTGCCAGCAGCTTCATGGGACAGGGAGGATCACCCCTCCACTTT.

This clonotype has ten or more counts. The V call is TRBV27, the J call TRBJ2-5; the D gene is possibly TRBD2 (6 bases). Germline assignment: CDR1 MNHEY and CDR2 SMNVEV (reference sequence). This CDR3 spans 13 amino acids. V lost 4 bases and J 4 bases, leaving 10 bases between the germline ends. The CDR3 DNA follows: TGTGCCAGCAGTTCCCAGGGAGGAGAGACCCAGTACTTC. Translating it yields CASSSQGGETQYF.

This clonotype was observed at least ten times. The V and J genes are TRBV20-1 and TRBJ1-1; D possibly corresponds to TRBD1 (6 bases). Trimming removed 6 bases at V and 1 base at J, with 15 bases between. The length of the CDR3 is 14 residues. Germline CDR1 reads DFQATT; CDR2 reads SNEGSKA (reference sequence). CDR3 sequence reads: CSAHRHRENTEAFF. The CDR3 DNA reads TGCAGTGCACACCGGCACAGGGAGAACACTGAAGCTTTCTTT.

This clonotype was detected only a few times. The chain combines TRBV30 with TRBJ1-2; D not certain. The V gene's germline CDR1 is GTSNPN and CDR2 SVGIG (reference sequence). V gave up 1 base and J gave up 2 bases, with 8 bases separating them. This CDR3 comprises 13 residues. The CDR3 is CAWSAGTNYGYTF. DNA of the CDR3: TGTGCCTGGAGTGCCGGAACCAACTATGGCTACACCTTC.